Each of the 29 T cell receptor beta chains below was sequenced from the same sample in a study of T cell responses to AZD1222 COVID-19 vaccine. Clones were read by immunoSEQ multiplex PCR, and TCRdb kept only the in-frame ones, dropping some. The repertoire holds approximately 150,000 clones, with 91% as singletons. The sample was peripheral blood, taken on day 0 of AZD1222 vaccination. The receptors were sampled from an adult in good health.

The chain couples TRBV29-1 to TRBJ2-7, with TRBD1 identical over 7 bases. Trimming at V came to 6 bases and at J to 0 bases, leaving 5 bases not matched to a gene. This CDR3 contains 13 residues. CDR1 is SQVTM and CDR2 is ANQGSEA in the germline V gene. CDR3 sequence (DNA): TGCAGCGTATCCGGGACAGACTCCTACGAGCAGTACTTC. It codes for CSVSGTDSYEQYF.

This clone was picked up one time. In DNA form, the CDR3 reads TGTGCCAGCAGCCCGAACGGTTTCTATGGCTACACCTTC. Encoded protein: CASSPNGFYGYTF. The chain recombines TRBV7-8 with TRBJ1-2; D is undetermined. From germline, CDR1 is SGHVS and CDR2 FQNEAQ. The CDR3 covers 13 residues. The ends were cut back, 5 bases at V and 4 bases at J, with 11 bases in the middle.

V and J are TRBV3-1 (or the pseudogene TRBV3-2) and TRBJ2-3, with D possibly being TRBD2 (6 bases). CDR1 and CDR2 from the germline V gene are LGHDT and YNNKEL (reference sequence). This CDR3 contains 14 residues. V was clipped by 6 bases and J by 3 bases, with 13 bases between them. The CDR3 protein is CASSSGSITDTQYF. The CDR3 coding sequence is TGTGCCAGCAGTTCCGGGAGTATAACAGATACGCAGTATTTT.

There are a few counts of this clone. The chain's CDR3 is CASSNGLARAWGDNEQFF. The DNA for the CDR3 is TGTGCCAGCAGCAATGGACTAGCGCGAGCATGGGGCGACAATGAGCAGTTCTTC. The gene calls are TRBV11-2 and TRBJ2-1; 9 bases fit TRBD2. CDR1 is SGHAT and CDR2 is FQNNGV in the germline V gene. The length of the CDR3 is 18 residues. V trimming: 5 bases; J trimming: 5 bases; junction bases outside the gene matches: 16.

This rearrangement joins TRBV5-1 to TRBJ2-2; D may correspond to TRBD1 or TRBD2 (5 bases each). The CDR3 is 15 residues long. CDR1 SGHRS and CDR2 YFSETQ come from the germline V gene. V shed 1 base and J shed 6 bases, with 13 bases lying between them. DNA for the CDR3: TGCGCCAGCAGCTTGTCGTGGGGGTCTGCCGGGGAGCTGTTTTTT. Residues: CASSLSWGSAGELFF. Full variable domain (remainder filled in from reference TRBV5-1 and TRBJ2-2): KAGVTQTPRYLIKTRGQQVTLSCSPISGHRSVSWYQQTPGQGLQFLFEYFSETQRNKGNFPGRFSGRQFSNSRSEMNVSTLELGDSALYLCASSLSWGSAGELFFGEGSRLTVL.

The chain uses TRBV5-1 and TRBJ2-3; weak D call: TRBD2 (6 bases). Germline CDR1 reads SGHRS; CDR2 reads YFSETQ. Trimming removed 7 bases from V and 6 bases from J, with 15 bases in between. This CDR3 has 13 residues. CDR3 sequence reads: CASRRGGADTQYF. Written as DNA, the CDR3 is TGCGCCAGCCGGCGGGGTGGGGCCGATACGCAGTATTTT.

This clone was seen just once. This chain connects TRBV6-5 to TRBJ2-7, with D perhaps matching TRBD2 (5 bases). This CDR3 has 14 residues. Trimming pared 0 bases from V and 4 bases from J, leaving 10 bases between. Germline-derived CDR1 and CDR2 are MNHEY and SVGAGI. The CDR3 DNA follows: TGTGCCAGCAGTTACTCCTCCGGGGAGTACGAGCAGTACTTC. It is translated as CASSYSSGEYEQYF.

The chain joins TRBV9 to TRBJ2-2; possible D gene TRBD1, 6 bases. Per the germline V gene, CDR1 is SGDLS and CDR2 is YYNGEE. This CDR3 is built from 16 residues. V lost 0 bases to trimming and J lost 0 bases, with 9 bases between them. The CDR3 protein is CASSVARGANTGELFF. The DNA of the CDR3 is TGTGCCAGCAGCGTAGCCAGGGGCGCGAACACCGGGGAGCTGTTTTTT.

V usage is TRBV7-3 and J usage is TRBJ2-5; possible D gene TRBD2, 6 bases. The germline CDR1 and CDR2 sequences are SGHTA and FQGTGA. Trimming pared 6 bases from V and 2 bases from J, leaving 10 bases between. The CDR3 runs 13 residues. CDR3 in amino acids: CASSRRGQETQYF. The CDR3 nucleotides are TGTGCCAGCAGTCGCCGGGGGCAAGAGACCCAGTACTTC.

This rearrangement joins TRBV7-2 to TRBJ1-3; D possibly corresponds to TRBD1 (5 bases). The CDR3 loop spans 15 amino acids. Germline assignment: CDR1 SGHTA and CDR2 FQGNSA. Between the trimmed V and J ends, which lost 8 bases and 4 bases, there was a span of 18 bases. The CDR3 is CASGAGPAGGNTIYF. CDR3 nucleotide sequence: TGTGCCAGCGGAGCGGGACCAGCGGGGGGAAACACCATATATTTT.

As DNA, the CDR3 is TGTGCCAGCAGCTTAGACAGGGACAGTGGCTACACCTTC. It yields the protein CASSLDRDSGYTF. The rearrangement links TRBV7-6 to TRBJ1-2; TRBD1 aligns across 7 bases. The CDR3 length is 13 residues. The V gene's germline CDR1 is SGHVS and CDR2 FNYEAQ. The V and J ends lost 1 base and 7 bases, in that order; junction bases with no gene match: 3.

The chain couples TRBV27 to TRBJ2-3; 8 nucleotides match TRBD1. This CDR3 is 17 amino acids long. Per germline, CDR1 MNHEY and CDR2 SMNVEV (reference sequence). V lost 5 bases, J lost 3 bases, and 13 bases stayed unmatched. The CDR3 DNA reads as TGTGCCAGCAGTCCTCCGATGGGGACAGGAGCAACAGATACGCAGTATTTT. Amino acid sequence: CASSPPMGTGATDTQYF.

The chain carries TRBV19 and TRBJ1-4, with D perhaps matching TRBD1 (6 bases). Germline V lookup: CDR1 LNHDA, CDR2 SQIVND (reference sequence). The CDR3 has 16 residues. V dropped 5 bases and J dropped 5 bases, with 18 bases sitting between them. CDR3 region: CASSSPKGGLNEKLFF. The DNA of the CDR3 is TGTGCCAGTAGTTCGCCTAAGGGGGGTCTAAATGAAAAACTGTTTTTT.

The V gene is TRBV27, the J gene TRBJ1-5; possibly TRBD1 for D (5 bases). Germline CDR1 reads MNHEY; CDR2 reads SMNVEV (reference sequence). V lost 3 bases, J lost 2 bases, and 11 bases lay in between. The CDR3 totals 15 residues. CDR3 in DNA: TGTGCCAGCAGTTTTTCGGGGACCGGCAATCAGCCCCAGCATTTT. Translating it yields CASSFSGTGNQPQHF.

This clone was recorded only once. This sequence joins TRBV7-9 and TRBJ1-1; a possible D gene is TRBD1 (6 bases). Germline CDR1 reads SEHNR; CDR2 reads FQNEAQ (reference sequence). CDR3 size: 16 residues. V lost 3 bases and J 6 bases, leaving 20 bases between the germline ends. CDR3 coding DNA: TGTGCCAGCAGCTTGAGAAGTTTGCGTAGGGGGTCTGAAGCTTTCTTT. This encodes CASSLRSLRRGSEAFF.

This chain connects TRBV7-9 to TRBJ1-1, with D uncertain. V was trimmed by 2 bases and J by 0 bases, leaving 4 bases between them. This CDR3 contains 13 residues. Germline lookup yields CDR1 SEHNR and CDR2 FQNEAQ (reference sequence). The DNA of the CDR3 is TGTGCCAGCAGCTTACCTGTGAACACTGAAGCTTTCTTT. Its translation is CASSLPVNTEAFF. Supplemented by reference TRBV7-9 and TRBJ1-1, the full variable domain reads DTGVSQNPRHKITKRGQNVTFRCDPISEHNRLYWYRQTLGQGPEFLTYFQNEAQLEKSRLLSDRFSAERPKGSFSTLEIQRTEQGDSAMYLCASSLPVNTEAFFGQGTRLTVV.

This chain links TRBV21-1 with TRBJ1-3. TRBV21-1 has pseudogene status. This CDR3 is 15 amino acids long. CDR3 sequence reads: CASSNREGRGNTIYF. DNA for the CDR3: TGTGCCAGCAGCAATAGGGAGGGTAGGGGAAACACCATATATTTT.

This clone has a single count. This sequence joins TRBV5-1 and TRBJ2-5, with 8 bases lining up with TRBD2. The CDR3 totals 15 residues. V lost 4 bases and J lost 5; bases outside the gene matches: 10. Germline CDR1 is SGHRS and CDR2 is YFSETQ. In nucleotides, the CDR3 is TGCGCCAGCAGCCCCCCAGGGACGGGAGGGGAGACCCAGTACTTC. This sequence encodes CASSPPGTGGETQYF. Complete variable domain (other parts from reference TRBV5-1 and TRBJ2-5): KAGVTQTPRYLIKTRGQQVTLSCSPISGHRSVSWYQQTPGQGLQFLFEYFSETQRNKGNFPGRFSGRQFSNSRSEMNVSTLELGDSALYLCASSPPGTGGETQYFGPGTRLLVL.

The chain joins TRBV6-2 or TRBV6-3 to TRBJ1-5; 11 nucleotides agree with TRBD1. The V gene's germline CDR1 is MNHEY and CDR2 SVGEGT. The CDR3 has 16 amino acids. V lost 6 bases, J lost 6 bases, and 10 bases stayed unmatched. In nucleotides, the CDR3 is TGTGCCAGCAGCACGGACAGGGGGCGTGTGGGTCAGCCCCAGCATTTT. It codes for CASSTDRGRVGQPQHF.

The CDR3 protein is CASSPRWGPEKLFF. The CDR3 DNA is TGTGCCAGCAGCCCGAGGTGGGGCCCGGAAAAACTGTTTTTT. J is TRBJ1-4 and V is TRBV9; tentative D call: TRBD1 (5 bases). Germline CDR1 reads SGDLS; CDR2 reads YYNGEE. The CDR3 runs to 14 residues. V gave up 4 bases and J gave up 8 bases, with 15 bases separating them.

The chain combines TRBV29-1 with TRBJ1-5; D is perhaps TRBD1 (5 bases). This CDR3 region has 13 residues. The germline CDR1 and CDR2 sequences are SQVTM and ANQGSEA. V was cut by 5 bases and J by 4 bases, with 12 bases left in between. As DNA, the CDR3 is TGCAGCGTTCTTTATGGGGGAAATCAGCCCCAGCATTTT. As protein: CSVLYGGNQPQHF.

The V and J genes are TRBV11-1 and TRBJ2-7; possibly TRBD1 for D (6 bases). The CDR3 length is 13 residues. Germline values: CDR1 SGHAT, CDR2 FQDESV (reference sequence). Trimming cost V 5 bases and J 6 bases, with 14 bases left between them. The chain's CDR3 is CASSATGRGEQYF. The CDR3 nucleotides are TGTGCCAGCAGCGCTACAGGGAGAGGCGAGCAGTACTTC.

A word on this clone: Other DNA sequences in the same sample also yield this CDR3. The CDR3 DNA sequence: TGTGCCAGCTCACCAGGACAGACTGAAGCTTTCTTT. This codes for CASSPGQTEAFF. The chain recombines TRBV18 with TRBJ1-1; the D gene is possibly TRBD1 (6 bases). CDR1 and CDR2 (germline): KGHSH, LQKENI. Between the trimmed V and J ends, which lost 2 bases and 5 bases, there was a span of 6 bases. The CDR3 spans 12 residues. Based on the CDR3 plus reference TRBV18 and TRBJ1-1, the full variable domain is NAGVMQNPRHLVRRRGQEARLRCSPMKGHSHVYWYRQLPEEGLKFMVYLQKENIIDESGMPKERFSAEFPKEGPSILRIQQVVRGDSAAYFCASSPGQTEAFFGQGTRLTVV.

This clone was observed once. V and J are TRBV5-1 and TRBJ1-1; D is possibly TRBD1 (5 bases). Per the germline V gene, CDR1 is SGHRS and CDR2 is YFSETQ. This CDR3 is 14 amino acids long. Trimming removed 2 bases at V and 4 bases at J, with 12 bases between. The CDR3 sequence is CASSFGGRGTEAFF. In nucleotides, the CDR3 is TGCGCCAGCAGCTTTGGCGGAAGGGGCACTGAAGCTTTCTTT.

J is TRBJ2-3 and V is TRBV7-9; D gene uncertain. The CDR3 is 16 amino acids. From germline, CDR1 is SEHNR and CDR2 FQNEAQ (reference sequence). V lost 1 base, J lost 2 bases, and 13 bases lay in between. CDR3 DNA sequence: TGTGCCAGCAGCTTAGGTCTAGGGCGCGACACAGATACGCAGTATTTT. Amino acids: CASSLGLGRDTDTQYF.

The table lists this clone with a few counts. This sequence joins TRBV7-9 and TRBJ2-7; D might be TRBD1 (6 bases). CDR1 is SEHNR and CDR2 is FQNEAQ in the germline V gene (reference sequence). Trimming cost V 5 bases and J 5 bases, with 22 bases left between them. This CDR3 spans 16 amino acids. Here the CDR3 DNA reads TGTGCCAGCAGCCTATCCACAAACAGGGAATACCACGAGCAGTACTTC. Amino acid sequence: CASSLSTNREYHEQYF.

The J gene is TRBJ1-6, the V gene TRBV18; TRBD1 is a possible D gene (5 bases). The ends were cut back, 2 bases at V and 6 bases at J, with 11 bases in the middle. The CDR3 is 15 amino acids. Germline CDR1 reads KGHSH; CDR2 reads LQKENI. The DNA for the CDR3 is TGTGCCAGCTCACCAACACAGGTTGCTAATTCACCCCTCCACTTT. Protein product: CASSPTQVANSPLHF.

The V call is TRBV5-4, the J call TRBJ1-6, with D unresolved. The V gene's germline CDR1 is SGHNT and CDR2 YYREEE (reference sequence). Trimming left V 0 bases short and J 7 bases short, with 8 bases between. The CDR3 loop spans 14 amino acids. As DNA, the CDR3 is TGTGCCAGCAGCTTGGGAGGGTTGAATTCACCCCTCCACTTT. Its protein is CASSLGGLNSPLHF. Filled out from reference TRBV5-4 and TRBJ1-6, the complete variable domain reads ETGVTQSPTHLIKTRGQQVTLRCSSQSGHNTVSWYQQALGQGPQFIFQYYREEENGRGNFPPRFSGLQFPNYSSELNVNALELDDSALYLCASSLGGLNSPLHFGNGTRLTVT.

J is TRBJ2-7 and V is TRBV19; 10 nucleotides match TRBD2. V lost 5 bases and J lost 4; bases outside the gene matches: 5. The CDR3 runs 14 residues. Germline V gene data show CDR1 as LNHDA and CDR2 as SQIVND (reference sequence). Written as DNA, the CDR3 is TGTGCCAGTAGTCCAGCGGGAGGGCCTTACGAGCAGTACTTC. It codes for CASSPAGGPYEQYF.